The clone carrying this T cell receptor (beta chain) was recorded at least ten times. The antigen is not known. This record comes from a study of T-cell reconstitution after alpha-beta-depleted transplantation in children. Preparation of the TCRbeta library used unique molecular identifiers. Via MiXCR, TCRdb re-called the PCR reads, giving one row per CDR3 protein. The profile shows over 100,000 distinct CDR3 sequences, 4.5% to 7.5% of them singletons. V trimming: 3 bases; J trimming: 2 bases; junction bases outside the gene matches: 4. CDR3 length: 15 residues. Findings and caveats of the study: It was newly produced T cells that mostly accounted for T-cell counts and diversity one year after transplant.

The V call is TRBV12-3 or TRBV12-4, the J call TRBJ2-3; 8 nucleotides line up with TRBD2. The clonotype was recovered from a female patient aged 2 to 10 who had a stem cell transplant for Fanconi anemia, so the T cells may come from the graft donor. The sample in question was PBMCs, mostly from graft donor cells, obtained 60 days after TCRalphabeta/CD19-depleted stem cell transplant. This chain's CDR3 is CASSFGGGFTDTQYF. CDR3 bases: TGTGCCAGCAGTTTCGGGGGGGGGTTCACAGATACGCAGTATTTT.